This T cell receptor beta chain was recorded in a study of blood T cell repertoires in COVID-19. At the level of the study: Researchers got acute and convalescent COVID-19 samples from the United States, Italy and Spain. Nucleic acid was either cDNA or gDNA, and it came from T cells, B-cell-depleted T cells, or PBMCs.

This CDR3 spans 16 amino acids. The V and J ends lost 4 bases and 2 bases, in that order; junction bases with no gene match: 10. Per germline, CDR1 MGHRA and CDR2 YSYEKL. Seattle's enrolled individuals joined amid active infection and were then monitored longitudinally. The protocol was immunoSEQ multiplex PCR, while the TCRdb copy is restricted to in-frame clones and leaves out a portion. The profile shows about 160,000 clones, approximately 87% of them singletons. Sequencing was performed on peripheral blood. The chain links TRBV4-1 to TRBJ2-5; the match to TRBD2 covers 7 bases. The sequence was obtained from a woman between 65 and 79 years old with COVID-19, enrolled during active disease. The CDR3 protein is CASSLTTGTNQETQYF. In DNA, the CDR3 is TGCGCCAGCAGCCTTACGACCGGGACTAATCAAGAGACCCAGTACTTC.